Below are 15 T cell receptor beta chains sequenced from a single sample in a study of blood T cell repertoires in COVID-19 (TCRdb year 2020). Library creation used the immunoSEQ multiplex PCR assay. TCRdb obtained this table from immuneACCESS and retained in-frame rearrangements with V and J assigned. These tables miss some clones; where compared with another copy, unresolved V genes account for less than half of the shortfall, and the remainder is unexplained. This sample lists 200,000 to 250,000 clones; approximately 89% were detected once. The top ten clonotypes cover 3.7% of the sample. The sequenced sample consisted of PBMCs or T cells enriched from blood (not recorded which). All receptors come from a woman aged 25 to 39 who had been exposed to COVID-19.

This clone has just a few counts. The rearrangement uses TRBV6-5 and TRBJ2-2; TRBD1 matches at 9 bases. Looked up from germline, CDR1 is MNHEY and CDR2 is SVGAGI. This CDR3 comprises 15 residues. The trim removed 6 bases at V and 3 bases at J, leaving 5 bases unmatched. The CDR3 here is CASSLGQGHTGELFF. DNA for the CDR3: TGTGCCAGCAGCTTGGGACAGGGTCACACCGGGGAGCTGTTTTTT.

The chain links TRBV5-1 to TRBJ2-2, with D unclear. The CDR3 length is 17 residues. The germline V gene has CDR1 SGHRS and CDR2 YFSETQ. Deletions cut 1 base from V and 4 bases from J, with 17 bases between. The CDR3 DNA reads as TGCGCCAGCAGCTTGTCCCCTCCCCCCGTCGGCACCGGGGAGCTGTTTTTT. Residues: CASSLSPPPVGTGELFF.

The chain has TRBV6-4 and TRBJ2-1; no reliable D call. Germline V gene sequence: CDR1 MRHNA, CDR2 SNTAGT. V was trimmed by 4 bases and J by 6 bases, leaving 13 bases between them. This CDR3 is built from 14 residues. CDR3 in amino acids: CASSVGSEPNEQFF. In nucleotides, the CDR3 is TGTGCCAGCAGTGTTGGATCGGAGCCCAATGAGCAGTTCTTC.

V and J are TRBV5-4 and TRBJ2-5; D is possibly TRBD2 (5 bases). Germline V gene lookup returns CDR1 SGHNT and CDR2 YYREEE (reference sequence). The ends were cut back, 3 bases at V and 2 bases at J, with 11 bases in the middle. This CDR3 has 14 residues. The CDR3: CASSSVGGQETQYF. The DNA for the CDR3 is TGTGCCAGCAGCTCCGTTGGAGGACAAGAGACCCAGTACTTC.

The CDR3 loop reads CASQDRDSGANVLTF. The CDR3 nucleotides read TGTGCCAGCCAGGACAGAGACTCTGGGGCCAACGTCCTGACTTTC. This chain links TRBV5-4 with TRBJ2-6; maybe TRBD1 (6 bases). V lost 7 bases and J lost 0, with 11 bases in between. This CDR3 has 15 amino acids. CDR1 is SGHNT and CDR2 is YYREEE in the germline V gene (reference sequence).

CDR3 residues: CASSPGTGVRTEAFF. In DNA form, the CDR3 reads TGTGCCAGCTCACCAGGGACAGGGGTTCGCACTGAAGCTTTCTTT. The rearrangement uses TRBV18 and TRBJ1-1; 10 positions match TRBD1. Losses at the gene ends were 2 bases for V and 4 bases for J; bases not matched to a gene: 4. CDR1 KGHSH and CDR2 LQKENI come from the germline V gene. The CDR3 consists of 15 residues.

The genes are TRBV7-9 and TRBJ2-5; 10 bases match TRBD2. The CDR3 length is 20 residues. Losses at the gene ends were 5 bases for V and 4 bases for J; bases not matched to a gene: 22. Germline V gives CDR1 SEHNR, CDR2 FQNEAQ (reference sequence). In DNA form, the CDR3 reads TGTGCCAGCAGCATAAATACCGGGACGGGGGGACTAGCGTACGGAGAGACCCAGTACTTC. It codes for CASSINTGTGGLAYGETQYF.

This clone was counted only a few times. Additional DNA sequences in this sample encode the identical CDR3. This rearrangement joins TRBV27 to TRBJ1-1, with TRBD1 as a possible D gene (5 bases). The CDR3 is 12 residues long. Looked up from germline, CDR1 is MNHEY and CDR2 is SMNVEV (reference sequence). The V gene lost 3 bases and the J gene lost 8 bases, with 10 bases spanning the gap. CDR3 nucleotides: TGTGCCAGCAGTTTCCAGGGAAGGGAAGCTTTCTTT. Translating it yields CASSFQGREAFF.

The genes are TRBV19 and TRBJ1-3, with no clear D. The germline V gene has CDR1 LNHDA and CDR2 SQIVND (reference sequence). V dropped 3 bases and J dropped 2 bases, with 11 bases sitting between them. This CDR3 is built from 15 residues. Written as DNA, the CDR3 is TGTGCCAGTAGTATTATCGGGGTTGCTGGAAACACCATATATTTT. Protein product: CASSIIGVAGNTIYF.

The rearrangement joins TRBV29-1 to TRBJ2-6; weak D call: TRBD1 (6 bases). The germline V gene encodes CDR1 SQVTM and CDR2 ANQGSEA. Trimming shortened V by 3 bases and J by 2 bases, and 14 bases separated the two germline ends. The CDR3 has 16 amino acids. Here the CDR3 reads CSVEAKGVAGANVLTF. The DNA of the CDR3 is TGCAGCGTTGAGGCGAAGGGGGTCGCTGGGGCCAACGTCCTGACTTTC.

The CDR3 is CASSSSSGRAVGNEQFF. In nucleotides, the CDR3 is TGTGCCAGCAGCTCCTCTAGCGGGAGGGCCGTCGGAAATGAGCAGTTCTTC. The chain combines TRBV5-6 with TRBJ2-1; 12 nucleotides match TRBD2. Germline-derived CDR1 and CDR2 are SGHDT and YYEEEE. CDR3 length equals 17 residues. The V gene end was trimmed by 3 bases and the J gene end by 7 bases; junction bases not matched to a gene: 11. The entire variable domain, with the rest obtained from reference TRBV5-6 and TRBJ2-1, is as follows: DAGVTQSPTHLIKTRGQQVTLRCSPKSGHDTVSWYQQALGQGPQFIFQYYEEEERQRGNFPDRFSGHQFPNYSSELNVNALLLGDSALYLCASSSSSGRAVGNEQFFGPGTRLTVL.

This CDR3 reads CAWSLGGIGELFF. The DNA of the CDR3 is TGTGCCTGGTCCCTCGGGGGTATTGGGGAGCTGTTTTTT. V gene TRBV30 combines with J gene TRBJ2-2, with D perhaps TRBD2 (6 bases). In germline, CDR1 is GTSNPN, CDR2 SVGIG (reference sequence). Trimming took off 5 bases at V and 8 bases at J, with 15 bases between the two ends. This CDR3 has 13 amino acids.

The gene calls are TRBV7-9 and TRBJ1-2, with D maybe TRBD1 (5 bases). The germline CDR1 and CDR2 sequences are SEHNR and FQNEAQ (reference sequence). The CDR3 has 14 amino acids. Trimming took 5 bases from V and 4 from J, leaving 14 bases between them. The DNA for the CDR3 is TGTGCCAGCAGCAACCCCCCCGGGGGCTATGGCTACACCTTC. Its protein is CASSNPPGGYGYTF. The full variable domain, its missing parts supplied by reference TRBV7-9 and TRBJ1-2, is DTGVSQNPRHKITKRGQNVTFRCDPISEHNRLYWYRQTLGQGPEFLTYFQNEAQLEKSRLLSDRFSAERPKGSFSTLEIQRTEQGDSAMYLCASSNPPGGYGYTFGSGTRLTVV.

The chain employs TRBV24-1 and TRBJ2-5, with a weak D call TRBD2 (5 bases). This CDR3 is 15 amino acids long. V lost 0 bases, J lost 5 bases, and 12 bases lay in between. Per germline, CDR1 KGHDR and CDR2 SFDVKD. The CDR3 loop is CATSDLRGVRETQYF. DNA of the CDR3: TGTGCCACCAGTGATTTGCGGGGAGTCCGGGAGACCCAGTACTTC.

The V call is TRBV6-5, the J call TRBJ2-1; D gene unclear. The CDR3 totals 14 residues. Trimming pared 6 bases from V and 0 bases from J, leaving 9 bases between. The germline V gene encodes CDR1 MNHEY and CDR2 SVGAGI. The CDR3 coding sequence is TGTGCCAGCAGACAGACCCGCTCCTACAATGAGCAGTTCTTC. Its protein product is CASRQTRSYNEQFF.